Below are 23 T cell receptor beta chains sequenced from a single sample in a study of T and B cells in COVID-19 patients (TCRdb year 2020). Sequencing took place on an Illumina MiSeq. Multiplex PCR with BIOMED2 TRB-A/B primer pools was used to amplify the TRB rearrangements. TCRdb reprocessed the public reads (quality trimming at Q25 with fastp, clone calling with MiXCR) and kept in-frame beta chains. Rows matching on CDR3 protein sequence are summarized as one entry with the most common DNA and genes. Counted in this sample were under 7,000 distinct CDR3 sequences; more than 25% of them appeared once. The ten largest clonotypes hold about 12% of the sample. TRB repertoires were amplified using roughly 240-550 ng of genomic DNA isolated from blood. The material sequenced was blood. Every receptor here comes from a human donor with active COVID-19.

This clonotype was seen only a few times. This rearrangement joins TRBV7-2 to TRBJ1-1; 9 bases match TRBD1. CDR3 size: 15 residues. The ends lost 5 bases at V and 3 bases at J; junction bases unmatched: 7. Per germline, CDR1 SGHTA and CDR2 FQGNSA. The CDR3, as DNA: TGTGCCAGCAGCCTCACAGGGGGCCCTTACACTGAAGCTTTCTTT. This translates into CASSLTGGPYTEAFF.

The CDR3 loop is CSASGQMALTDTQYF. The CDR3 DNA follows: TGCAGTGCTAGCGGGCAAATGGCGCTCACAGATACGCAGTATTTT. The rearrangement uses TRBV20-1 and TRBJ2-3, with D uncertain. Germline CDR1 is DFQATT and CDR2 is SNEGSKA (reference sequence). The CDR3 covers 15 residues. V was cut by 3 bases and J by 2 bases, with 15 bases left in between.

Turning to this clonotype: This may stem from a read error, because a much larger clone lies one nucleotide away. The V call is TRBV6-5, the J call TRBJ1-1; tentatively, D is TRBD1 (6 bases). This CDR3 is built from 13 residues. CDR1 and CDR2 (germline): MNHEY, SVGAGI. CDR3 sequence (DNA): TGTGCCAGCTACCAGGGGCTGAACACTAAAGCTTTCTTT. Its translation: CASYQGLNTKAFF.

This clonotype was seen a few times. The chain employs TRBV5-1 and TRBJ2-6, with 11 positions matching TRBD1. The germline gives CDR1 SGHRS, CDR2 YFSETQ. With V trimmed by 3 bases and J by 0 bases, 2 bases remained unmatched. CDR3 length equals 17 residues. CDR3 bases: TGCGCCAGCAGCTCCGGGACAGGGGGCTCTGGGGCCAACGTCCTGACTTTC. This gives the protein CASSSGTGGSGANVLTF.

There are a few counts of this clonotype. The chain has TRBV4-3 and TRBJ2-1, with 7 bases identical to TRBD2. The CDR3 totals 16 residues. V shed 0 bases, J shed 7 bases, and the junction held 9 bases outside the gene matches. CDR1 is LGHNA and CDR2 is YSLEER in the germline V gene. CDR3 DNA sequence: TGCGCCAGCAGCCAAGATATGGCGGGAGCTGTGAATGAGCAGTTCTTC. Protein: CASSQDMAGAVNEQFF.

This clonotype ranks as medium-sized. The chain has TRBV19 and TRBJ2-4; the match to TRBD1 covers 8 bases. Germline CDR1 and CDR2: LNHDA and SQIVND (reference sequence). This CDR3 comprises 14 residues. Trimming removed 7 bases from V and 0 bases from J; junction bases left unmatched: 2. DNA of the CDR3: TGTGCCAGTACCGGACAGGGAGCCAAAAACATTCAGTACTTC. Its protein product is CASTGQGAKNIQYF. The full variable domain, with the rest looked up from reference TRBV19 and TRBJ2-4, is DGGITQSPKYLFRKEGQNVTLSCEQNLNHDAMYWYRQDPGQGLRLIYYSQIVNDFQKGDIAEGYSVSREKKESFPLTVTSAQKNPTAFYLCASTGQGAKNIQYFGAGTRLSVL.

By share of the sample, this clonotype is large. The chain carries TRBV29-1 and TRBJ2-1; no clear D gene. The V gene's germline CDR1 is SQVTM and CDR2 ANQGSEA. There are 14 residues in the CDR3. Trimming took 0 bases from V and 7 from J, leaving 13 bases between them. The CDR3 protein is CSVEDARPRNEQFF. In DNA, the CDR3 is TGCAGCGTTGAAGATGCGCGACCGAGGAATGAGCAGTTCTTC.

The chain uses TRBV21-1 and TRBJ1-5. TRBV21-1 constitutes a pseudogene. The CDR3 is 14 residues long. CDR3 amino acids: CATSGPYSNQPQHF. The CDR3 DNA is TGTGCCACCTCGGGTCCCTATAGCAATCAGCCCCAGCATTTT.

This clonotype counts as medium-sized (0.01 to 0.1%). The chain has TRBV30 and TRBJ2-6; D remains unclear. V was cut by 3 bases and J by 0 bases, with 6 bases left in between. The CDR3 consists of 14 residues. The germline CDR1 and CDR2 sequences are GTSNPN and SVGIG (reference sequence). The CDR3 DNA is TGTGCCTGGAGAAGGAGCTCTGGGGCCAACGTCCTGACTTTC. This translates into CAWRRSSGANVLTF.

This clonotype qualifies as medium-sized. CDR3 sequence (DNA): TGTGCCAGCAGTGAAATCGGACTAGCGGTAATATCCTACGAGCAGTACTTC. As protein: CASSEIGLAVISYEQYF. The genes are TRBV6-1 and TRBJ2-7, with 10 bases identical to TRBD2. Trimming cost V 2 bases and J 1 base; bases outside gene matches: 8. CDR1 and CDR2 from the germline V gene are MNHNS and SASEGT. The CDR3 length is 17 residues.

The chain combines TRBV5-1 with TRBJ2-1, with D unresolved. Germline CDR1 SGHRS, CDR2 YFSETQ. The CDR3 has 11 amino acids. Between the trimmed V and J ends, which lost 3 bases and 4 bases, there was a span of 2 bases. The CDR3 sequence: CASSSYNEQFF. Here the CDR3 DNA reads TGCGCCAGCAGCTCGTACAATGAGCAGTTCTTC.

This rearrangement joins TRBV28 to TRBJ2-3; 7 bases match TRBD1. The CDR3 consists of 17 residues. V gave up 3 bases and J gave up 0 bases; unmatched junction bases: 9. Germline V gives CDR1 MDHEN, CDR2 SYDVKM. The CDR3 DNA reads TGTGCCAGCAGTTTCTCCGTTTGGGACAGAAGCACAGATACGCAGTATTTT. Protein product: CASSFSVWDRSTDTQYF.

Points on this clonotype: This could be a read error, since a much larger clone is one nucleotide away. This sequence joins TRBV19 and TRBJ1-2; D possibly corresponds to TRBD1 (5 bases). The CDR3 runs 15 residues. With 7 bases removed from V and 5 bases from J, the gap between germline ends came to 20 bases. Germline V gene lookup returns CDR1 LNHDA and CDR2 SQIVND (reference sequence). The CDR3 DNA sequence: TGTGCCAGTATCCAAACCGGGACGCATGGATATGGCTACACCTTC. This gives the protein CASIQTGTHGYGYTF.

This clonotype was counted at least ten times. The chain uses TRBV7-6 and TRBJ2-7, with TRBD1 identical over 10 bases. CDR3 size: 17 residues. Germline assignment: CDR1 SGHVS and CDR2 FNYEAQ. The junction had 9 bases not matched to a gene; V was cut back by 1 base and J by 3 bases. CDR3 nucleotide sequence: TGTGCCAGCAGCTTAGTCTCTGGGACAGGGGTTGGCTACGAGCAGTACTTC. It codes for CASSLVSGTGVGYEQYF.

This clonotype was recorded once. The rearrangement joins TRBV7-9 to TRBJ1-2; D remains unclear. Trimming took 3 bases from V and 3 from J, leaving 11 bases between them. Looked up from germline, CDR1 is SEHNR and CDR2 is FQNEAQ (reference sequence). The CDR3 covers 14 residues. This CDR3 is CASSFLGNDYGYTF. CDR3 DNA: TGTGCCAGCAGCTTTCTGGGAAATGACTATGGCTACACCTTC.

DNA for the CDR3: TGTGCCAGCAGCTTAAGGGGGGGGTTGGGACTGAGGACGGAAAAACTGTTTTTT. As protein: CASSLRGGLGLRTEKLFF. The chain recombines TRBV7-2 with TRBJ1-4, with D tentatively TRBD1 (6 bases). CDR1 SGHTA and CDR2 FQGNSA come from the germline V gene. CDR3 size: 18 residues. Between the trimmed V and J ends, which lost 2 bases and 8 bases, there was a span of 24 bases. The entire variable domain, with the rest obtained from reference TRBV7-2 and TRBJ1-4, is as follows: GAGVSQSPSNKVTEKGKDVELRCDPISGHTALYWYRQSLGQGLEFLIYFQGNSAPDKSGLPSDRFSAERTGGSVSTLTIQRTQQEDSAVYLCASSLRGGLGLRTEKLFFGSGTQLSVL.

This clonotype showed up just a few times. This chain joins TRBV7-9 and TRBJ1-4; tentative D call: TRBD1 (6 bases). Trimming left V 3 bases short and J 4 bases short, with 12 bases between. Germline CDR1 and CDR2: SEHNR and FQNEAQ (reference sequence). CDR3 length equals 15 residues. For the CDR3, the DNA is TGTGCCAGCAGCTTCTCTAACAGGGATAATGAAAAACTGTTTTTT. Its translation: CASSFSNRDNEKLFF.

In this sample, this clonotype is medium-sized. In DNA, the CDR3 is TGTGCCTGGCAGTTATGGGGTAACTATGGCTACACCTTC. This gives the protein CAWQLWGNYGYTF. The chain has TRBV30 and TRBJ1-2, with D uncertain. The CDR3 totals 13 residues. V dropped 5 bases and J dropped 1 base, with 11 bases sitting between them. Germline CDR1 and CDR2: GTSNPN and SVGIG (reference sequence).

This clonotype is termed medium-sized. The V and J genes are TRBV5-4 and TRBJ2-7; D remains unclear. CDR1 is SGHNT, CDR2 YYREEE, per germline (reference sequence). V gave up 0 bases and J gave up 0 bases, with 10 bases separating them. The CDR3 spans 15 residues. The CDR3 loop reads CASSLDTRSSYEQYF. In DNA, the CDR3 is TGTGCCAGCAGCTTGGACACCCGGAGCTCCTACGAGCAGTACTTC.

By share, this clonotype counts as medium-sized. The chain employs TRBV6-5 and TRBJ2-3; 9 bases match TRBD1. J was trimmed by 3 bases and V by 6 bases; bases with no gene match: 4. Germline V gives CDR1 MNHEY, CDR2 SVGAGI. There are 14 residues in the CDR3. This CDR3 reads CASRKGQGTDTQYF. The CDR3 DNA follows: TGTGCCAGCAGGAAGGGACAGGGAACAGATACGCAGTATTTT.

The CDR3 DNA reads as TGTGCCAGCAGCCTTTTATACAATGAGCAGTTCTTC. This translates into CASSLLYNEQFF. The rearrangement uses TRBV7-2 and TRBJ2-1; D not certain. The germline V and J ends were trimmed by 5 bases and 4 bases, with 6 bases remaining between them. This CDR3 region has 12 residues. Germline CDR1 is SGHTA and CDR2 is FQGNSA. Together with reference TRBV7-2 and TRBJ2-1, the CDR3 gives the full variable domain: GAGVSQSPSNKVTEKGKDVELRCDPISGHTALYWYRQSLGQGLEFLIYFQGNSAPDKSGLPSDRFSAERTGGSVSTLTIQRTQQEDSAVYLCASSLLYNEQFFGPGTRLTVL.

This clonotype is labeled medium-sized (0.01 to 0.1%). CDR3 residues: CSGGWGTEAFF. The CDR3, as DNA: TGCAGCGGCGGTTGGGGTACTGAAGCTTTCTTT. The rearrangement links TRBV29-1 to TRBJ1-1; no definite D call. Trimming left V 7 bases short and J 5 bases short, with 11 bases between. Looked up from germline, CDR1 is SQVTM and CDR2 is ANQGSEA. CDR3 length: 11 residues.

The chain links TRBV5-1 to TRBJ2-7, with D tentatively TRBD1 (6 bases). The V and J ends lost 4 bases and 7 bases respectively, with 21 bases between them. The germline CDR1 and CDR2 sequences are SGHRS and YFSETQ. The CDR3 has 15 amino acids. CDR3 in amino acids: CASSQTGPEDREQYF. Written as DNA, the CDR3 is TGCGCCAGCAGCCAGACAGGTCCTGAGGATCGAGAGCAGTACTTC.